These 6 T cell receptor beta chains originate from one sample sequenced in a study of blood T cells in healthy people across ages. Through a sample-barcoded 5' primer and a J-beta primer mix, a second PCR was run for roughly 7 to 11 cycles. TCRdb redid the calling of the 5' RACE reads with MiXCR, one entry per CDR3 protein. The sample contains 1.5 million to 2 million distinct CDR3 sequences, roughly 27% of which appear only once. The sequencing input was blood. The receptors shown here come from a woman aged 25-40 years in good health.

The chain employs TRBV4-2 and TRBJ2-7; D is undetermined. V dropped 6 bases and J dropped 10 bases, with 10 bases sitting between them. Per germline, CDR1 LGHNA and CDR2 YNFKEQ. The CDR3 is 10 residues long. The CDR3 coding sequence is TGTGCCAGCAGTCTGTGTTTTCAGTACTTC. It specifies CASSLCFQYF.

This clonotype was recorded many times. This chain links TRBV5-1 with TRBJ2-7; D is ambiguous. CDR3 size: 16 residues. With 4 bases removed from V and 3 bases from J, the gap between germline ends came to 20 bases. Germline V gene sequence: CDR1 SGHRS, CDR2 YFSETQ. The CDR3 region has the DNA TGCGCCAGCAGCCCCGACCCTGGACGGCTGAACTACGAGCAGTACTTC. It yields the protein CASSPDPGRLNYEQYF.

The J gene is TRBJ1-1, the V gene TRBV20-1; TRBD1 matches 8 bases. The CDR3 covers 16 residues. The V and J ends lost 2 bases and 0 bases, in that order; junction bases with no gene match: 8. Germline assignment: CDR1 DFQATT and CDR2 SNEGSKA (reference sequence). The CDR3 sequence is CSARRRPGQVNTEAFF. CDR3 coding DNA: TGCAGTGCTAGACGTAGACCGGGACAGGTGAACACTGAAGCTTTCTTT.

The chain carries TRBV12-3 or TRBV12-4 and TRBJ1-2; possibly TRBD1 for D (5 bases). The V and J ends lost 2 bases and 7 bases respectively, with 17 bases between them. This CDR3 is built from 15 residues. CDR3 sequence (DNA): TGTGCCAGCAGTTTAACGGGGCCTCAAGGGAGTGGCTACACCTTC. Translation gives CASSLTGPQGSGYTF.

V and J are TRBV7-2 and TRBJ1-5; TRBD1 might be the D (5 bases). V lost 4 bases, J lost 3 bases, and 16 bases lay in between. This CDR3 is built from 16 residues. The germline V gene encodes CDR1 SGHTA and CDR2 FQGNSA. This CDR3 reads CASSSNGGRLNQPQHF. In nucleotides, the CDR3 is TGTGCCAGCAGCTCTAATGGGGGGAGACTCAATCAGCCCCAGCATTTT. The full variable domain, completed using reference TRBV7-2 and TRBJ1-5, is GAGVSQSPSNKVTEKGKDVELRCDPISGHTALYWYRQSLGQGLEFLIYFQGNSAPDKSGLPSDRFSAERTGGSVSTLTIQRTQQEDSAVYLCASSSNGGRLNQPQHFGDGTRLSIL.

The gene calls are TRBV27 and TRBJ2-5, with D perhaps matching TRBD1 (5 bases). Trimming left V 1 base short and J 4 bases short, with 7 bases between. The CDR3 is 13 amino acids. CDR1 is MNHEY and CDR2 is SMNVEV in the germline V gene (reference sequence). The CDR3 region has the DNA TGTGCCAGCAGTTTATACAGGCGAGAGACCCAGTACTTC. Its translation: CASSLYRRETQYF.